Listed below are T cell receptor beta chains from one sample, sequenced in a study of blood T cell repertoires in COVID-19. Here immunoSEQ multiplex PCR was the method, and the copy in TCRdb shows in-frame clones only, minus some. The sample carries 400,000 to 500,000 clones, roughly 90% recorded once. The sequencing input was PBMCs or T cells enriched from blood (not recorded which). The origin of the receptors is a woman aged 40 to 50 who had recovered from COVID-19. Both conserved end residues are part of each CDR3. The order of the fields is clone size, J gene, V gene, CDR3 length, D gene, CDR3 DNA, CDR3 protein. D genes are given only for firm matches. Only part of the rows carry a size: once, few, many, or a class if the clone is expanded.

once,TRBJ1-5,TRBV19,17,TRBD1,TGTGCCAGTAGTGCCTCGGGACAGACCCATGGGGATCAGCCCCAGCATTTT,CASSASGQTHGDQPQHF
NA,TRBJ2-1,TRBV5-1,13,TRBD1,TGCGCCAGCAGCATGGACAGGGTCAATGAGCAGTTCTTC,CASSMDRVNEQFF
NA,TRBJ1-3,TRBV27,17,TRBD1,TGTGCCAGCAGTTTAGGCCCGGGACAGGGAGCCGGAAACACCATATATTTT,CASSLGPGQGAGNTIYF
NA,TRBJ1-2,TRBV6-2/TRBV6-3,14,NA,TGTGCCAGCAGCCGGACAGTGCCCTACTATGGCTACACCTTC,CASSRTVPYYGYTF
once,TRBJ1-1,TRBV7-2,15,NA,TGTGCCAGCAGCTTATCGGGCAGGGTGGGCACTGAAGCTTTCTTT,CASSLSGRVGTEAFF
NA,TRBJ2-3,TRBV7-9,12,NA,TGTGCCAGCAGTCTCAGCACAGATACGCAGTATTTT,CASSLSTDTQYF
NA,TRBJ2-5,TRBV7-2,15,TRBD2,TGTGCCAGCAGCTTAGCTCAAGCGGGACAAGAGACCCAGTACTTC,CASSLAQAGQETQYF
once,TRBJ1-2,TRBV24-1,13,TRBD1,TGTGCCACCGGGACAGGGGAGATGGGTGGCTACACCTTC,CATGTGEMGGYTF
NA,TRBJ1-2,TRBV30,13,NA,TGTGCCTGGAGTGAGGGGGTTAACTATGGCTACACCTTC,CAWSEGVNYGYTF
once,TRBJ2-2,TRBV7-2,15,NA,TGTGCCAGCAGCCCTCTTAGATTTAACACCGGGGAGCTGTTTTTT,CASSPLRFNTGELFF
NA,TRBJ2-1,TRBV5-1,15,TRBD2,TGCGCCAGCAGATGGACTAGCGGGATATACAATGAGCAGTTCTTC,CASRWTSGIYNEQFF
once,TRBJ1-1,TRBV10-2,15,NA,TGCGCCAGCAGTGAGTCTAGGGAGGGATCCACTGAAGCTTTCTTT,CASSESREGSTEAFF
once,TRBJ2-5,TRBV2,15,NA,TGTGCCAGCAGAGACCCAGGGGGGTACCAAGAGACCCAGTACTTC,CASRDPGGYQETQYF
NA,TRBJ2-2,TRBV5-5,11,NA,TGTGCCAGCAGCTCGACCGGGGAGCTGTTTTTT,CASSSTGELFF
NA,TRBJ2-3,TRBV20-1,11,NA,TGCAGTGCTAGAGATCTGGATACGCAGTATTTT,CSARDLDTQYF
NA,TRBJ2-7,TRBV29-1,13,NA,TGCAGCACTGAAGGGCGGTTTGCCGGCGAGCAGTACTTC,CSTEGRFAGEQYF
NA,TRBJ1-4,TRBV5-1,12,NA,TGCGCCAGCAGCTTCGATCGGGAAAAACTGTTTTTT,CASSFDREKLFF
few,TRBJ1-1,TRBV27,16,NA,TGTGCCAGCAGCCTAAGTCCGGGACAAACCTTCACTGAAGCTTTCTTT,CASSLSPGQTFTEAFF
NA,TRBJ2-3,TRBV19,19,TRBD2,TGTGCCAGTAGTATCGACCCCGGGACTACAAATAATCCCACAGATACGCAGTATTTT,CASSIDPGTTNNPTDTQYF
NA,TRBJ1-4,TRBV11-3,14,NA,TGTGCCAGCAGCTTAGAAGGAGGAAGTGAAAAACTGTTTTTT,CASSLEGGSEKLFF
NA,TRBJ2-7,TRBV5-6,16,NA,TGTGCCAGCAGCTTGGCCTTGTCGGGGGACGTCTACGAGCAGTACTTC,CASSLALSGDVYEQYF
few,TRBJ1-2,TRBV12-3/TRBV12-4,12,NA,TGTGCCAGCAGTCTGCAGGATTATGGCTACACCTTC,CASSLQDYGYTF
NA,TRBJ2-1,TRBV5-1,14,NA,TGCGCCAGCAGCTTGGAACCGCCGGGGGATGAGCAGTTCTTC,CASSLEPPGDEQFF
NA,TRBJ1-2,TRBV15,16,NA,TGTGCCACCAGCAGGCAGAGTAGGACAGACCTCTATGGCTACACCTTC,CATSRQSRTDLYGYTF
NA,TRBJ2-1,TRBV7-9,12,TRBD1,TGTGCCAGCAGCCGGACAGGGGGTGAGCAGTTCTTC,CASSRTGGEQFF
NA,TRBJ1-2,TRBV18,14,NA,TGTGCCAGCTCACCAATGGACAGTAACTATGGCTACACCTTC,CASSPMDSNYGYTF
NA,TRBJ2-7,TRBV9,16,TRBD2,TGTGCCAGCAGCTCTGGGACTAGCGCTAGCTCCTACGAGCAGTACTTC,CASSSGTSASSYEQYF
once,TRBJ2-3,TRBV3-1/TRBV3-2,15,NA,TGTGCCAGCAGCCAAGATTCGCGGGAAATAGATACGCAGTATTTT,CASSQDSREIDTQYF
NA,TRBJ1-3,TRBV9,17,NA,TGTGCCAGCAGCGTAGCTACCGACAGGATCTCTGGAAACACCATATATTTT,CASSVATDRISGNTIYF
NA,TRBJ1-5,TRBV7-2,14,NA,TGTGCCAGCAGCTTATTCGGGGTAGGCCAGCCCCAGCATTTT,CASSLFGVGQPQHF
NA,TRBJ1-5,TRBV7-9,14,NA,TGTGCCAGCAGCCCGAATCAGGGGAATCAGCCCCAGCATTTT,CASSPNQGNQPQHF
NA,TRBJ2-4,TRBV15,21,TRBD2,TGTGCCACCAGCAGAGAAAAATTTTTCGGGACTAGTGGTGGAGCCAAAAACATTCAGTACTTC,CATSREKFFGTSGGAKNIQYF
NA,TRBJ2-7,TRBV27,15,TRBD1,TGTGCCAGCAGTTTAAACGGACAGGGGGCTGGGGAGCAGTACTTC,CASSLNGQGAGEQYF
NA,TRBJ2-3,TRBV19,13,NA,TGTGCCAGTAGTATCCAGGGCAGAAATACGCAGTATTTT,CASSIQGRNTQYF
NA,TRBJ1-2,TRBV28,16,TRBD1,TGTGCCAGCAGTATCCCGCCGGGACAGGGACGGGGTGGCTACACCTTC,CASSIPPGQGRGGYTF
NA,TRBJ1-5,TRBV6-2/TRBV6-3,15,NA,TGTGCCAGCAGTTACCCCCAGGCTCGCAATCAGCCCCAGCATTTT,CASSYPQARNQPQHF
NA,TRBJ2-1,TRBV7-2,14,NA,TGTGCCAGCAAGGGGCGGCGGGGAGACAATGAGCAGTTCTTC,CASKGRRGDNEQFF
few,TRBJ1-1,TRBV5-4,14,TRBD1,TGTGCCAGCAGCTCAGGGGGTAAGCGGACTGAAGCTTTCTTT,CASSSGGKRTEAFF
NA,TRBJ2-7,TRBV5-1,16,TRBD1,TGCGCCAGCAGCGCATCCGTTCGGGACAGGGGTACCGAGCAGTACTTC,CASSASVRDRGTEQYF
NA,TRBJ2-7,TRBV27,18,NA,TGTGCCAGCAGTTTACGTTTTTATCAGCGGGCCCACTCCTACGAGCAGTACTTC,CASSLRFYQRAHSYEQYF
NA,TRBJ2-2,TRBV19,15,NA,TGTGCCAGTAGTTGGAGTCCTTCCAGCGCCGGGGAGCTGTTTTTT,CASSWSPSSAGELFF
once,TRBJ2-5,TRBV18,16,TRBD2,TGTGCCAGCTCACAATCTAGCGGGAGTTTCGGGGAGACCCAGTACTTC,CASSQSSGSFGETQYF
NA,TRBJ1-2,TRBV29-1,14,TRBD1,TGCAGCGTACACGGACAGGCTTCGAACTATGGCTACACCTTC,CSVHGQASNYGYTF
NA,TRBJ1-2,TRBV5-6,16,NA,TGTGCCAGCAGCTCCGAACTAGAAAGTGAAACCAATGGCTACACCTTC,CASSSELESETNGYTF
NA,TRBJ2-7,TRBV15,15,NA,TGTGCCACCAGCAGAGACCAGGGACTTCCCTACGAGCAGTACTTC,CATSRDQGLPYEQYF
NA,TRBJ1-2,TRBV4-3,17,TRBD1,TGCGCCAGCAGCCAAGATGCTCGGGACAGGGATACCTATGGCTACACCTTC,CASSQDARDRDTYGYTF
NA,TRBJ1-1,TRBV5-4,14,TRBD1,TGTGCCAGCAGCCCTAGGACAGGGCGGACTGAAGCTTTCTTT,CASSPRTGRTEAFF
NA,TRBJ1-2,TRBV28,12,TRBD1,TGTGCCAGCAGATTGCAGGGACAGGGGGTTACCTTC,CASRLQGQGVTF
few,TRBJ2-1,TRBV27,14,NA,TGTGCCAGCAGTTTGTCTCCCTCCTACAATGAGCAGTTCTTC,CASSLSPSYNEQFF
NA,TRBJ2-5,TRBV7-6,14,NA,TGTGCCAGCAGCTTAGGAGGTCTGGCAGAGACCCAGTACTTC,CASSLGGLAETQYF
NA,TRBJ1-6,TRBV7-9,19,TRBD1,TGTGCCAGCAGCTCCCGTGGGCCAGGGGGCCTTTATACAGGATCACCCCTCCACTTT,CASSSRGPGGLYTGSPLHF